This TCR beta chain was recovered during a study of blood T cell repertoires in COVID-19 (dated by TCRdb to 2020 to 2022). Concerning the study at large: Samples covering the acute and convalescent phases of COVID-19 were provided by collaborators in the United States, Italy and Spain. The repertoires were made available in a free public database intended to serve as a resource for research on the immune response to SARS-CoV-2. Subjects who had been exposed to COVID-19, were actively infected with it, or had recovered from it provided the deeply sampled blood TCRbeta repertoires that made up the dataset. Where HLA class I and class II types were available, the types were taken from metadata supplied by the sample provider, not from assay-based typing. The samples were drawn from two sources: the first 160 participants of the ongoing ImmuneRACE study, and 950 to 1,500 subjects contributed by 6 global collaborators. The prospective study material was composed of cDNA or gDNA derived from T cells, B-cell-depleted T cells, or PBMCs. The sample metadata nearly always contained a de-identified subject ID, COVID-19 status, age in years and sex.

One collaborating source in Seattle enrolled patients during active infection and followed them longitudinally through the course of disease. Whole blood was collected in K2EDTA tubes by collaborating institutions according to the institutions' own protocols. For TCRbeta analysis, collaborators shipped samples as frozen whole blood, isolated PBMCs, or DNA extracted from either of those sample types. The immunoSEQ Assay, a bias-controlled multiplex PCR, was used to amplify TCRbeta CDR3 regions from genomic DNA. Per the authors' processing: The number of nucleated cells in each sample was estimated by amplification of reference gene primers within the assay. To quantify the absolute abundance of each unique TCRbeta CDR3 rearrangement, sequence reads were collapsed and filtered. Productive Simpson clonality was computed per sample as the square root of Simpson's diversity index over productive rearrangements. Imported from immuneACCESS, the table was reduced by TCRdb to in-frame sequences with V and J called. These copies leave out some clones; in studies compared against another copy, an unresolved V gene accounts for under half, and the cause of the remainder is not known. The DNA gave D and trimming, while V, J and clone size come from that table. The sample table shows 150,000 to 200,000 clones, and 80% to 90% are seen once. The top ten clones comprise around 10% of the sample.

Paper-wide results and their limitations: Clinical and demographic metadata were provided uncurated, with the amount varying by source and participant.

After removal of 0 bases from V and 1 base from J, the junction retains 4 bases not matched to a gene. CDR1 and CDR2, looked up from the germline V gene, are SGHRS and YFSETQ. The CDR3 runs 16 residues from the cysteine to the phenylalanine. Left in the record is the CDR3 DNA by itself, 48 bases read in frame from the first base. As concerns this clone: It lacks a known antigen. The input lacks base qualities; no much larger clone sits a single base away.

The rearrangement combines TRBV5-1 with TRBJ2-4, with 7 bases matching TRBD1. Sequencing was performed on peripheral blood. The TCR comes from a woman between 70 and 85 years old with COVID-19, enrolled during active disease. The DNA is TGCGCCAGCAGCTTGGGGGACAGTAGGGCCAAAAACATTCAGTACTTC. This sequence encodes CASSLGDSRAKNIQYF.